These 18 T cell receptor beta chains originate from one sample sequenced in a study of cytomegalovirus exposure and HLA in healthy donors. The PCR contained 60 Vbeta and 13 Jbeta primers. TCRdb keeps only in-frame clones here, not all; method: immunoSEQ multiplex PCR. The table records 93,000 or so clones, roughly three quarters of them present only once. Specimen: PBMCs. The receptors originated from a man aged 50 or older in good health and CMV-seropositive.

This rearrangement joins TRBV2 to TRBJ2-5, with D unresolved. V was trimmed by 2 bases and J by 2 bases, leaving 6 bases between them. Germline CDR1 is SNHLY and CDR2 is FYNNEI. The CDR3 has 13 amino acids. This chain's CDR3 is CASSENRQETQYF. CDR3 nucleotides: TGTGCCAGCAGTGAAAACAGACAAGAGACCCAGTACTTC. Full variable domain (missing parts from reference TRBV2 and TRBJ2-5): EPEVTQTPSHQVTQMGQEVILRCVPISNHLYFYWYRQILGQKVEFLVSFYNNEISEKSEIFDDQFSVERPDGSNFTLKIRSTKLEDSAMYFCASSENRQETQYFGPGTRLLVL.

This clone has just a few counts. The V call is TRBV5-1, the J call TRBJ1-2; TRBD1 is a possible D gene (6 bases). Germline V gene sequence: CDR1 SGHRS, CDR2 YFSETQ. The CDR3 sequence is 13 residues long. Trimming stripped 2 bases from V and 6 bases from J, with 11 bases between. The CDR3 reads CASSFQGMDGYTF. The CDR3 nucleotides are TGCGCCAGCAGCTTCCAGGGGATGGATGGCTACACCTTC.

CDR3 loop: CASSNRNSNQPQHF. For the CDR3, the DNA is TGTGCCAGCAGTAACAGAAATAGCAATCAGCCCCAGCATTTT. The genes are TRBV6-6 and TRBJ1-5; no definite D call. Germline V gene data show CDR1 as MNHNY and CDR2 as SVGAGI (reference sequence). The V end lost 5 bases, the J end lost 0 bases, and 8 bases lay between the germline ends. The CDR3 totals 14 residues.

This CDR3 is CAWSAQTGGNEKLFF. CDR3 nucleotides: TGTGCCTGGAGTGCTCAGACAGGGGGAAATGAAAAACTGTTTTTT. V is TRBV30 and J is TRBJ1-4; 9 bases fit TRBD1. The CDR3 covers 15 residues. V shed 1 base and J 5 bases; nucleotides not matched to a gene: 5. Germline V gene lookup returns CDR1 GTSNPN and CDR2 SVGIG (reference sequence).

This clone has only one observation. The V gene is TRBV5-1, the J gene TRBJ2-3; D not resolved. The CDR3 extends over 12 amino acids. Germline lookup yields CDR1 SGHRS and CDR2 YFSETQ. The V end was cut by 0 bases, the J end by 4 bases, with 3 bases between. DNA of the CDR3: TGCGCCAGCAGCTTGGCGGCAGATACGCAGTATTTT. It codes for CASSLAADTQYF.

The table lists this clone with a count of one. The CDR3, as DNA: TGCGCCAGCAGTGGGACTGACGGGGGTCAGCCCCAGCATTTT. The encoded protein is CASSGTDGGQPQHF. The chain couples TRBV10-1 to TRBJ1-5; D possibly corresponds to TRBD1 (5 bases). Trimming pared 4 bases from V and 6 bases from J, leaving 13 bases between. Germline V gives CDR1 WNHNN, CDR2 SYGVQD (reference sequence). CDR3 length equals 14 residues.

The CDR3 DNA follows: TGTGCCAGCAGTGAAGGTCGTGTAGCCCAAGAGACCCAGTACTTC. It yields the protein CASSEGRVAQETQYF. The chain joins TRBV6-1 to TRBJ2-5; D is unresolved. The CDR3 runs 15 residues. Trimming pared 1 base from V and 1 base from J, leaving 10 bases between. Looked up from germline, CDR1 is MNHNS and CDR2 is SASEGT.

This clone came up a few times. CDR3 protein: CASRPHQGYNQPQHF. In nucleotides, the CDR3 is TGTGCCAGCAGACCACATCAGGGATACAATCAGCCCCAGCATTTT. The chain joins TRBV27 to TRBJ1-5; possible D gene TRBD1, 5 bases. This CDR3 spans 15 amino acids. Germline V gene lookup returns CDR1 MNHEY and CDR2 SMNVEV (reference sequence). V lost 6 bases and J 3 bases, leaving 15 bases between the germline ends.

The chain carries TRBV29-1 and TRBJ2-7, with TRBD2 identical over 8 bases. Germline-derived CDR1 and CDR2 are SQVTM and ANQGSEA. The CDR3 is 15 amino acids. V lost 5 bases, J lost 0 bases, and 9 bases stayed unmatched. CDR3 in DNA: TGCAGCGTTTTTAAAGCGGGAGCCTCCTCCTACGAGCAGTACTTC. It codes for CSVFKAGASSYEQYF.

The chain uses TRBV6-1 and TRBJ2-7; a possible D gene is TRBD2 (6 bases). V was shortened by 1 base and J by 3 bases, with 13 bases between the two germline ends. CDR1 and CDR2 from the germline V gene are MNHNS and SASEGT. The CDR3 is 15 amino acids. For the CDR3, the DNA is TGTGCCAGCAGTGAAGGGCCGGAGGGGTACTACGAGCAGTACTTC. Protein product: CASSEGPEGYYEQYF.

Comments on this clone: Other DNA sequences within the sample encode an identical CDR3. The gene calls are TRBV6-1 and TRBJ2-7, with 8 bases identical to TRBD2. This CDR3 contains 14 residues. The germline gives CDR1 MNHNS, CDR2 SASEGT. The trim removed 5 bases at V and 4 bases at J, leaving 7 bases unmatched. CDR3 sequence reads: CASSLAGLSYEQYF. CDR3 coding DNA: TGTGCCAGCAGTCTAGCGGGCCTCTCTTACGAGCAGTACTTC.

The chain has TRBV2 and TRBJ1-5, with a tentative D call TRBD1 (6 bases). Trimming cost V 4 bases and J 4 bases, with 14 bases left between them. The CDR3 is 15 residues long. Germline CDR1 SNHLY, CDR2 FYNNEI. The CDR3 region is CASSVTGSSNQPQHF. As DNA, the CDR3 is TGTGCCAGCAGTGTAACAGGGAGTTCTAATCAGCCCCAGCATTTT.

This chain joins TRBV10-3 and TRBJ2-5, with 9 bases aligning to TRBD2. The V and J ends lost 3 bases and 1 base, in that order; junction bases with no gene match: 9. Germline-derived CDR1 and CDR2 are ENHRY and SYGVKD. This CDR3 region has 17 residues. The CDR3: CAISDGASGEIQETQYF. The CDR3 coding sequence is TGTGCCATCAGTGATGGGGCTAGCGGGGAAATCCAAGAGACCCAGTACTTC.

The chain recombines TRBV7-9 with TRBJ2-7; 8 bases line up with TRBD2. V shed 3 bases, J shed 2 bases, and the junction held 3 bases outside the gene matches. The length of the CDR3 is 14 residues. CDR1 and CDR2 from the germline V gene are SEHNR and FQNEAQ (reference sequence). The CDR3: CASSLGLDPYEQYF. CDR3 coding DNA: TGTGCCAGCAGCTTGGGACTAGATCCCTACGAGCAGTACTTC.

This clone showed up just a few times. V is TRBV18 and J is TRBJ2-3, with TRBD1 identical over 9 bases. V gave up 3 bases and J gave up 1 base; unmatched junction bases: 2. The CDR3 has 15 residues. The germline V gene has CDR1 KGHSH and CDR2 LQKENI. CDR3 residues: CASSPGQGGTDTQYF. CDR3 sequence (DNA): TGTGCCAGCTCACCGGGACAGGGAGGCACAGATACGCAGTATTTT.

This clone has more than one count but fewer than ten. The J gene is TRBJ2-3, the V gene TRBV29-1; D is unresolved. This CDR3 has 17 residues. V lost 2 bases and J 0 bases, leaving 18 bases between the germline ends. Germline assignment: CDR1 SQVTM and CDR2 ANQGSEA. CDR3 coding DNA: TGCAGCGTTGAAAATTACCCCTTCCTCGGGAGCACAGATACGCAGTATTTT. Its protein is CSVENYPFLGSTDTQYF.

In this sample, this clone turned up once. This chain joins TRBV10-2 and TRBJ1-1; TRBD1 aligns across 8 bases. V was clipped by 2 bases and J by 1 base; unmatched bases: 9. The CDR3 extends over 17 amino acids. In germline, CDR1 is WSHSY, CDR2 SAAADI. This CDR3 reads CASSEQVTGVGNTEAFF. As DNA, the CDR3 is TGCGCCAGCAGTGAGCAGGTGACAGGGGTCGGGAACACTGAAGCTTTCTTT.

This clone occurred a few times. This sample also contains other DNA sequences that code for the same CDR3. The chain uses TRBV6-5 and TRBJ1-2; TRBD1 is a possible D gene (5 bases). Trimming removed 0 bases at V and 6 bases at J, with 8 bases between. This CDR3 is 13 amino acids long. Germline V gives CDR1 MNHEY, CDR2 SVGAGI. The CDR3 region has the DNA TGTGCCAGCAGTTACTCCGGGGGTGATGGCTACACCTTC. Translating it yields CASSYSGGDGYTF.